The clone carrying this TCR beta chain was detected only a few times. There are 21 residues in the CDR3. Trimming removed 6 bases from V and 0 bases from J; junction bases left unmatched: 15. CDR1 is MNHEY, CDR2 SVGEGT, per germline. MiXCR, applied by TCRdb to the RT-PCR reads, yields one record per CDR3 protein. In the table there are more than 550,000 distinct CDR3 sequences, 14% of which are singletons. This TCR was sampled from a female donor in good health, serving as a healthy control. This sequence joins TRBV6-2 or TRBV6-3 and TRBJ2-6; TRBD2 aligns across 12 bases. Sequenced material: memory CD4+ T cells from blood. The CDR3: CASRQRTSGVTLSSGANVLTF. The DNA of the CDR3 is TGTGCCAGCAGACAAAGGACTAGCGGGGTAACCCTAAGCTCTGGGGCCAACGTCCTGACTTTC.